This T cell receptor (beta chain) comes out of a study of OX40 agonist ivuxolimab in advanced cancers. TCRdb's copy holds only in-frame clones and misses some; the assay was immunoSEQ multiplex PCR. Here the sample spans roughly 35,000 clones, roughly nine tenths being singletons. Trimming shortened V by 4 bases and J by 6 bases, and 13 bases separated the two germline ends. Looked up from germline, CDR1 is MGHDK and CDR2 is SYGVNS. The CDR3 is 14 residues long. Study conclusions and caveats: Expanded peripheral T-cell antigen specificity went undetermined.

In regard to this clone: Its target is not known.

The clonotype originates from an adult with an advanced solid tumor such as melanoma, head and neck, liver or kidney cancer. V usage is TRBV25-1 and J usage is TRBJ1-5; maybe TRBD1 (5 bases). Source: CD4+ or CD8+ T cells sorted from blood, taken in a trial of the OX40 agonist ivuxolimab. Written as DNA, the CDR3 is TGTGCCAGCAGTGGTATGACAGCCGGTCAGCCCCAGCATTTT. Protein product: CASSGMTAGQPQHF.